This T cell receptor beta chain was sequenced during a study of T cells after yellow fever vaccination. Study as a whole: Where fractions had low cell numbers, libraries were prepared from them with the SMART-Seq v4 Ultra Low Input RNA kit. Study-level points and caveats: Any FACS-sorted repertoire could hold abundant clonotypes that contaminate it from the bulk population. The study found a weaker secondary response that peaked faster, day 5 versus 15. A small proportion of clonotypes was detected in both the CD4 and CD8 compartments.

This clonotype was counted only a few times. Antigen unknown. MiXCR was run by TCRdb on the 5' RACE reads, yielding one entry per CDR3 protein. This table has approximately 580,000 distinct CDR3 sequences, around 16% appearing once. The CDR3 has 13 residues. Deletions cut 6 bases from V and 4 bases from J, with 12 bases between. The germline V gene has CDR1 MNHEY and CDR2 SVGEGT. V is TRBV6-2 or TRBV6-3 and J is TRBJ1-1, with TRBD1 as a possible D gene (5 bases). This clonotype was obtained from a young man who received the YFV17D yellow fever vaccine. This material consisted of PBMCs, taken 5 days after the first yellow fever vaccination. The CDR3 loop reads CASSRVRGTEAFF. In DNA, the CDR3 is TGTGCCAGCAGCCGCGTAAGGGGCACTGAAGCTTTCTTT.